Each of the 11 T cell receptor beta chains below was sequenced from the same sample in a study of blood T cell repertoires in COVID-19. Sequencing was performed with immunoSEQ multiplex PCR; in TCRdb, only in-frame clones are kept and a portion is missing. In the table there are about 43,000 clones, about nine tenths of which are singletons. The sample comprised peripheral blood. The receptors shown here come from a man in his fifties or sixties with active COVID-19.

The chain carries TRBV2 and TRBJ1-5, with 10 positions matching TRBD1. The CDR3 is made up of 15 amino acids. Trimming at V came to 4 bases and at J to 7 bases, leaving 7 bases not matched to a gene. In germline, CDR1 is SNHLY, CDR2 FYNNEI. CDR3 nucleotides: TGTGCCAGCAGTGCGTCGGGACAGGGGAACCAGCCCCAGCATTTT. Residues: CASSASGQGNQPQHF.

The chain combines TRBV4-2 with TRBJ2-2; 7 bases agree with TRBD2. The CDR3 consists of 15 residues. Germline lookup yields CDR1 LGHNA and CDR2 YNFKEQ. V was pared by 5 bases and J by 3 bases, with 6 bases of the junction left unmatched. For the CDR3, the DNA is TGTGCCAGCAGCGTTCGGGAGGCGGACACCGGGGAGCTGTTTTTT. This gives the protein CASSVREADTGELFF.

The chain carries TRBV18 and TRBJ2-7, with TRBD1 as a possible D gene (5 bases). The CDR3 runs 17 residues. Trimming took off 2 bases at V and 3 bases at J, with 20 bases between the two ends. The germline V gene encodes CDR1 KGHSH and CDR2 LQKENI. The CDR3 spells CASSPGIVGRAVYEQYF. The CDR3, as DNA: TGTGCCAGCTCACCAGGGATTGTCGGCAGGGCGGTCTACGAGCAGTACTTC.

The rearrangement links TRBV10-3 to TRBJ2-1; 10 bases are shared with TRBD1. There are 13 residues in the CDR3. V lost 6 bases, J lost 6 bases, and 2 bases stayed unmatched. Germline V gene data show CDR1 as ENHRY and CDR2 as SYGVKD. The DNA of the CDR3 is TGTGCCATCAGCGGACAGGGGGTCAATGAGCAGTTCTTC. Residues: CAISGQGVNEQFF.

The chain combines TRBV4-1 with TRBJ2-5, with 8 positions matching TRBD2. CDR1 is MGHRA, CDR2 YSYEKL, per germline. The CDR3 length is 18 residues. V lost 1 base and J lost 4; bases outside the gene matches: 14. Here the CDR3 reads CASSQGVGVAGLGETQYF. The CDR3 nucleotides are TGCGCCAGCAGCCAAGGAGTGGGGGTAGCGGGACTGGGAGAGACCCAGTACTTC.

V and J are TRBV28 and TRBJ2-3; D is unresolved. CDR1 and CDR2 (germline): MDHEN, SYDVKM. Trimming took 5 bases from V and 8 from J, leaving 14 bases between them. The CDR3 has 13 amino acids. The CDR3 spells CASSPPSSGTQYF. For the CDR3, the DNA is TGTGCCAGCAGTCCCCCTTCCTCGGGTACGCAGTATTTT.

The chain recombines TRBV4-3 with TRBJ2-7, with D unclear. The V end lost 4 bases, the J end lost 3 bases, and 10 bases lay between the germline ends. This CDR3 has 13 residues. Looked up from germline, CDR1 is LGHNA and CDR2 is YSLEER. The CDR3 loop is CASSRTEIYEQYF. Written as DNA, the CDR3 is TGCGCCAGCAGCCGAACAGAGATCTACGAGCAGTACTTC.

The chain couples TRBV19 to TRBJ2-3; D remains ambiguous. The CDR3 length is 15 residues. Germline CDR1 LNHDA, CDR2 SQIVND (reference sequence). The V end was cut by 1 base, the J end by 2 bases, with 10 bases between. CDR3 DNA sequence: TGTGCCAGTAGTATAGGGCTAGTTGACACAGATACGCAGTATTTT. Translating gives CASSIGLVDTDTQYF.

This sequence joins TRBV30 and TRBJ1-1, with a possible D match to TRBD1 (6 bases). Trimming cost V 4 bases and J 0 bases, with 15 bases left between them. CDR3 length equals 15 residues. The germline V gene encodes CDR1 GTSNPN and CDR2 SVGIG (reference sequence). CDR3 loop: CAWNPRGGMNTEAFF. Written as DNA, the CDR3 is TGTGCCTGGAATCCGCGTGGGGGCATGAACACTGAAGCTTTCTTT.

This chain connects TRBV3-1 (or the pseudogene TRBV3-2) to TRBJ1-1, with D possibly TRBD1 on 5 matching bases. This CDR3 has 17 residues. Germline lookup yields CDR1 LGHDT and CDR2 YNNKEL (reference sequence). The V gene lost 0 bases and the J gene lost 4 bases, with 18 bases spanning the gap. CDR3 in DNA: TGTGCCAGCAGCCAAGATGCGGCCGCAGGGTTCGTCACTGAAGCTTTCTTT. Translation: CASSQDAAAGFVTEAFF.

This chain links TRBV3-1 (or the pseudogene TRBV3-2) with TRBJ1-1, with 12 bases that match TRBD1. V shed 4 bases and J 1 base; nucleotides not matched to a gene: 10. Germline lookup yields CDR1 LGHDT and CDR2 YNNKEL (reference sequence). This CDR3 has 18 amino acids. CDR3 nucleotide sequence: TGTGCCAGCAGCCCACGCCCTGGGGGACAGGGGGCGAACACTGAAGCTTTCTTT. It specifies CASSPRPGGQGANTEAFF.